These 10 T cell receptor beta chains came from one sample sequenced in a study of early T cells in non-severe SARS-CoV-2 infection. From the 5' RACE reads, TCRdb called clonotypes with MiXCR, one entry per CDR3 protein. In the table there are 40,000 to 60,000 distinct CDR3 sequences, 6% to 8% of which are singletons. The sample consisted of whole blood, taken at baseline. The receptors were gathered from an adult who was a healthcare worker with PCR-confirmed SARS-CoV-2 infection or an uninfected control (not recorded which).

This sequence joins TRBV28 and TRBJ2-7; 7 bases match TRBD1. Germline CDR1 is MDHEN and CDR2 is SYDVKM. The CDR3 covers 13 residues. The J segment lost 2 bases and the V segment lost 6 bases, leaving 4 bases of the junction unmatched. The CDR3 DNA reads as TGTGCCAGCAGAGCCGGGACAGCCTACGAGCAGTACTTC. This translates into CASRAGTAYEQYF.

This clonotype has ten or more counts. This chain uses TRBV28 with TRBJ2-3; D gene unclear. CDR1 is MDHEN and CDR2 is SYDVKM in the germline V gene. The germline V and J ends were trimmed by 5 bases and 6 bases, with 6 bases remaining between them. The CDR3 is 11 residues long. The CDR3 spells CASSKTDTQYF. The CDR3 DNA follows: TGTGCCAGCAGTAAGACGGATACGCAGTATTTT. Variable domain in full (rest from reference TRBV28 and TRBJ2-3): DVKVTQSSRYLVKRTGEKVFLECVQDMDHENMFWYRQDPGLGLRLIYFSYDVKMKEKGDIPEGYSVSREKKERFSLILESASTNQTSMYLCASSKTDTQYFGPGTRLTVL.

This chain links TRBV14 with TRBJ1-1, with 8 bases fitting TRBD1. Germline V gene sequence: CDR1 SGHDN, CDR2 FVKESK. This CDR3 contains 16 residues. The ends lost 3 bases at V and 4 bases at J; junction bases unmatched: 10. The CDR3 region is CASSHWTGPLGTEAFF. The CDR3 region has the DNA TGTGCCAGCAGCCATTGGACAGGGCCCCTGGGCACTGAAGCTTTCTTT.

CDR3 nucleotide sequence: TGTGCCAGCAGTTACTCGCCTGGACTTTACAATGAGCAGTTCTTC. It is translated as CASSYSPGLYNEQFF. This chain links TRBV6-6 with TRBJ2-1; TRBD2 is a possible D gene (5 bases). The V gene's germline CDR1 is MNHNY and CDR2 SVGAGI (reference sequence). The CDR3 totals 15 residues. Trimming took 0 bases from V and 4 from J, leaving 10 bases between them.

Ten or more counts support this clonotype. The chain couples TRBV7-8 to TRBJ1-1; maybe TRBD1 (5 bases). V was pared by 1 base and J by 5 bases, with 14 bases between. The germline CDR1 and CDR2 sequences are SGHVS and FQNEAQ. CDR3 length equals 15 residues. CDR3 bases: TGTGCCAGCAGCTTAGAGTACGGGGGGTGGACTGAAGCTTTCTTT. Translated: CASSLEYGGWTEAFF.

This chain uses TRBV7-3 with TRBJ2-2; D uncertain. The CDR3 length is 12 residues. Trimming stripped 4 bases from V and 5 bases from J, with 5 bases between. Germline values: CDR1 SGHTA, CDR2 FQGTGA. This CDR3 is CASSSSTGELFF. The DNA for the CDR3 is TGTGCCAGCAGCTCTAGTACCGGGGAGCTGTTTTTT.

This clonotype was seen at least ten times. The chain is built from TRBV28 and TRBJ1-5, with 9 bases identical to TRBD1. The ends lost 7 bases at V and 2 bases at J; junction bases unmatched: 9. Germline CDR1 MDHEN, CDR2 SYDVKM. This CDR3 is 16 amino acids long. The CDR3 coding sequence is TGTGCCAGCAAGCCAGAGGGACAGGGAGGCAATCAGCCCCAGCATTTT. This gives the protein CASKPEGQGGNQPQHF.

This clonotype was counted ten times or more. The CDR3 DNA is TGTGCCAGCAGCTTAGAGGCTTTGGGGGCCCGTGGTGGCACTGAAGCTTTCTTT. Amino acid sequence: CASSLEALGARGGTEAFF. This sequence joins TRBV7-8 and TRBJ1-1; tentatively, D is TRBD1 (6 bases). Trimming removed 1 base from V and 4 bases from J, with 22 bases in between. Looked up from germline, CDR1 is SGHVS and CDR2 is FQNEAQ. This CDR3 has 18 residues.

This clonotype has a count of ten or more. This chain connects TRBV21-1 to TRBJ2-7. TRBV21-1 is noted as a pseudogene. There are 11 residues in the CDR3. The CDR3 loop is CASSKAGEQYF. CDR3 DNA: TGTGCCAGCAGCAAAGCTGGCGAGCAGTACTTC.

This clonotype was seen ten or more times. The chain couples TRBV2 to TRBJ1-5, with D hard to call. The germline V gene encodes CDR1 SNHLY and CDR2 FYNNEI. The CDR3 sequence is 13 residues long. V lost 6 bases and J 0 bases, leaving 6 bases between the germline ends. Written as DNA, the CDR3 is TGTGCCAGCAGAATAATTAGCAATCAGCCCCAGCATTTT. Its translation is CASRIISNQPQHF.